The next 26 T cell receptor beta chains were all read from a single sample in a study of blood T cell repertoires in COVID-19. Sequenced by immunoSEQ multiplex PCR; TCRdb stores in-frame clones only, minus some. The data show 260,000 or so clones, roughly 86% seen once. Sequencing input: peripheral blood. Receptor source: a man aged 18-30 years with active or convalescent COVID-19.

The rearrangement joins TRBV3-1 (or the pseudogene TRBV3-2) to TRBJ2-7; 7 bases map to TRBD2. V shed 4 bases and J 3 bases; nucleotides not matched to a gene: 12. CDR3 length: 16 residues. Germline V gene sequence: CDR1 LGHDT, CDR2 YNNKEL (reference sequence). The CDR3 bases are TGTGCCAGCAGCCCAACATCGACTAGCACCTACTACGAGCAGTACTTC. This encodes CASSPTSTSTYYEQYF.

The J gene is TRBJ1-5, the V gene TRBV11-2, with TRBD1 as a possible D gene (5 bases). Germline V gene sequence: CDR1 SGHAT, CDR2 FQNNGV. Trimming took 0 bases from V and 0 from J, leaving 9 bases between them. CDR3 length: 16 amino acids. The CDR3 region is CASSLDGAYSNQPQHF. The CDR3 nucleotides are TGTGCCAGCAGCTTAGATGGGGCCTATAGCAATCAGCCCCAGCATTTT.

J is TRBJ1-2 and V is TRBV7-6; 8 bases match TRBD1. The CDR3 sequence is 15 residues long. J gave up 6 bases and V 5 bases, and 11 bases lay outside the gene matches. The germline gives CDR1 SGHVS, CDR2 FNYEAQ. CDR3 nucleotides: TGTGCCAGCAGCCTAGGACAGGGACGAGGGAATGGCTACACCTTC. Amino acid sequence: CASSLGQGRGNGYTF.

V gene TRBV4-2 combines with J gene TRBJ2-5; 8 bases align to TRBD2. J lost 4 bases, V lost 0 bases, and 10 bases had no gene match. The CDR3 contains 17 residues. Germline V CDR1 and CDR2: LGHNA, YNFKEQ. The CDR3 DNA follows: TGTGCCAGCAGCCAAGAGAGGGCGGGGGGCCGGGGAGAGACCCAGTACTTC. Amino acid sequence: CASSQERAGGRGETQYF.

In its sample, this clone was seen once. This chain connects TRBV20-1 to TRBJ2-1; D might be TRBD2 (6 bases). Looked up from germline, CDR1 is DFQATT and CDR2 is SNEGSKA (reference sequence). This CDR3 is 11 amino acids long. The V and J ends lost 7 bases and 7 bases respectively, with 11 bases between them. CDR3 residues: CSVDRGNEQFF. The CDR3 DNA sequence: TGCAGTGTCGATCGGGGGAATGAGCAGTTCTTC.

This chain joins TRBV2 and TRBJ1-5; tentatively, D is TRBD1 (5 bases). The CDR3 extends over 12 amino acids. CDR1 is SNHLY and CDR2 is FYNNEI in the germline V gene. V lost 6 bases, J lost 7 bases, and 10 bases lay in between. The CDR3 is CASSWRGQPQHF. The CDR3 region has the DNA TGTGCCAGCAGCTGGAGGGGCCAGCCCCAGCATTTT.

This clone was picked up a small number of times. This chain joins TRBV3-1 (or the pseudogene TRBV3-2) and TRBJ2-3; D is unclear. The CDR3 consists of 12 residues. Germline CDR1 reads LGHDT; CDR2 reads YNNKEL (reference sequence). The V gene lost 1 base and the J gene lost 8 bases, with 7 bases spanning the gap. The DNA of the CDR3 is TGTGCCAGCAGCCAAGGACAAGGTACGCAGTATTTT. Translated: CASSQGQGTQYF.

The chain recombines TRBV4-1 with TRBJ1-4, with D hard to call. Per germline, CDR1 MGHRA and CDR2 YSYEKL. The CDR3 sequence is 14 residues long. V lost 5 bases to trimming and J lost 6 bases, with 13 bases between them. The CDR3 protein is CASSFEGRDEKLFF. In DNA, the CDR3 is TGCGCCAGCAGCTTCGAGGGTCGGGATGAAAAACTGTTTTTT.

The gene calls are TRBV6-6 and TRBJ2-7; 7 positions agree with TRBD2. The CDR3 covers 17 residues. Germline trimming cut 7 bases from V and 3 bases from J; bases unmatched to any gene: 18. Germline V lookup: CDR1 MNHNY, CDR2 SVGAGI (reference sequence). CDR3 bases: TGTGCCAGCACCCGATCAAATCCTTGGGGGGGAGGCTACGAGCAGTACTTC. Its translation: CASTRSNPWGGGYEQYF.

In this sample, this clone turned up once. This chain links TRBV24-1 with TRBJ2-5, with 9 nucleotides matching TRBD2. V dropped 6 bases and J dropped 1; count of bases not matched to a gene: 5. Germline loops: CDR1 KGHDR, CDR2 SFDVKD. This CDR3 region has 15 residues. The CDR3 is CATSSSGVGQETQYF. The CDR3 DNA reads TGTGCCACCAGTTCTAGCGGGGTTGGCCAAGAGACCCAGTACTTC.

J is TRBJ1-4 and V is TRBV4-2; TRBD1 agrees at 7 bases. The CDR3 is 18 amino acids. Germline V gene lookup returns CDR1 LGHNA and CDR2 YNFKEQ. J gave up 8 bases and V 0 bases, and 15 bases lay outside the gene matches. The CDR3, as DNA: TGTGCCAGCAGCCAAGAGTTAAACGGTGGGGACAGTGCGGAAAAACTGTTTTTT. Amino acid sequence: CASSQELNGGDSAEKLFF.

V gene TRBV7-2 combines with J gene TRBJ1-1; D is uncertain. Germline-derived CDR1 and CDR2 are SGHTA and FQGNSA. V lost 2 bases and J 7 bases, leaving 17 bases between the germline ends. The length of the CDR3 is 15 residues. The CDR3 region has the DNA TGTGCCAGCAGCTTAACCGGCCTACGCAGCGGTGAAGCTTTCTTT. Residues: CASSLTGLRSGEAFF.

This clone was counted a single time. The CDR3 spells CASSVTGGKTQYF. CDR3 bases: TGTGCCAGCAGCGTAACAGGGGGGAAGACCCAGTACTTC. V usage is TRBV9 and J usage is TRBJ2-5; 8 bases fit TRBD1. The CDR3 totals 13 residues. The germline gives CDR1 SGDLS, CDR2 YYNGEE. V lost 1 base, J lost 6 bases, and 2 bases stayed unmatched.

The sample holds one count of this clone. The V gene is TRBV4-1, the J gene TRBJ1-4; 10 bases agree with TRBD1. The V and J ends lost 4 bases and 5 bases, in that order; junction bases with no gene match: 7. The germline gives CDR1 MGHRA, CDR2 YSYEKL. The CDR3 extends over 16 amino acids. The CDR3 reads CASSLGQGGLNEKLFF. In DNA form, the CDR3 reads TGCGCCAGCAGCCTAGGACAGGGGGGCTTGAATGAAAAACTGTTTTTT.

The rearrangement uses TRBV10-2 and TRBJ2-3; 9 positions match TRBD1. Losses at the gene ends were 8 bases for V and 2 bases for J; bases not matched to a gene: 8. Germline CDR1 reads WSHSY; CDR2 reads SAAADI. The CDR3 has 15 residues. The CDR3 nucleotides read TGCGCCAGCCAACAGGGGGCCCTTAACACAGATACGCAGTATTTT. Amino acid sequence: CASQQGALNTDTQYF.

This chain uses TRBV6-1 with TRBJ1-1, with 9 bases identical to TRBD1. The CDR3 has 18 residues. The junction had 11 bases not matched to a gene; V was cut back by 1 base and J by 2 bases. Germline-derived CDR1 and CDR2 are MNHNS and SASEGT. The CDR3 sequence is CASSEGQTGTGFNTEAFF. CDR3 nucleotides: TGTGCCAGCAGTGAAGGGCAGACCGGGACAGGGTTTAACACTGAAGCTTTCTTT.

This sequence joins TRBV4-1 and TRBJ2-7; 9 nucleotides line up with TRBD2. This CDR3 is built from 15 residues. V lost 4 bases, J lost 7 bases, and 11 bases stayed unmatched. Per germline, CDR1 MGHRA and CDR2 YSYEKL. The CDR3 nucleotides are TGCGCCAGCAGCCGAAGCGGCGTAGCGGGGGCTGAGCAGTACTTC. It translates to CASSRSGVAGAEQYF.

This clone was counted a single time. This chain joins TRBV5-1 and TRBJ2-1; 8 positions agree with TRBD2. CDR1 is SGHRS and CDR2 is YFSETQ in the germline V gene. The junction had 9 bases not matched to a gene; V was cut back by 4 bases and J by 9 bases. The CDR3 has 14 residues. The CDR3 sequence: CASSPGTSNVEQFF. Written as DNA, the CDR3 is TGCGCCAGCAGCCCCGGGACTAGTAATGTTGAGCAGTTCTTC.

This clone was seen more than once but under ten times. The chain uses TRBV7-6 and TRBJ1-5; TRBD1 is a possible D gene (6 bases). The germline V gene has CDR1 SGHVS and CDR2 FNYEAQ. The V end lost 1 base, the J end lost 7 bases, and 14 bases lay between the germline ends. This CDR3 region has 15 residues. As DNA, the CDR3 is TGTGCCAGCAGCTTAGGTATGGGGGCCGAGCAGCCCCAGCATTTT. Its translation: CASSLGMGAEQPQHF.

This clone has just a few counts. V and J are TRBV6-1 and TRBJ2-6, with 11 nucleotides matching TRBD2. Germline V lookup: CDR1 MNHNS, CDR2 SASEGT. The CDR3 totals 16 residues. The ends lost 2 bases at V and 3 bases at J; junction bases unmatched: 0. CDR3 protein: CASSELAGGGANVLTF. Here the CDR3 DNA reads TGTGCCAGCAGTGAACTAGCGGGGGGTGGGGCCAACGTCCTGACTTTC.

J is TRBJ2-1 and V is TRBV20-1; 9 bases agree with TRBD1. The CDR3 loop spans 14 amino acids. The J segment lost 9 bases and the V segment lost 3 bases, leaving 9 bases of the junction unmatched. Per the germline V gene, CDR1 is DFQATT and CDR2 is SNEGSKA (reference sequence). Here the CDR3 reads CSASKGQGNGEQFF. In nucleotides, the CDR3 is TGCAGTGCTAGTAAAGGACAGGGGAACGGTGAGCAGTTCTTC.

This clone has just one count. The chain employs TRBV18 and TRBJ1-6, with 8 bases lining up with TRBD1. V lost 3 bases to trimming and J lost 6 bases; unmatched junction nucleotides: 1. The germline V gene has CDR1 KGHSH and CDR2 LQKENI. This CDR3 is 14 amino acids long. CDR3 sequence reads: CASSPDRANSPLHF. The CDR3 DNA follows: TGTGCCAGCTCACCGGACAGGGCTAATTCACCCCTCCACTTT.

This clone came up once. The chain employs TRBV9 and TRBJ2-3, with TRBD2 matching over 10 bases. Per germline, CDR1 SGDLS and CDR2 YYNGEE. Germline trimming cut 0 bases from V and 10 bases from J; bases unmatched to any gene: 8. The CDR3 has 15 amino acids. The CDR3 loop is CASSVEERGGPAQYF. CDR3 coding DNA: TGTGCCAGCAGCGTAGAGGAGCGGGGGGGCCCAGCGCAGTATTTT. Based on the CDR3 plus reference TRBV9 and TRBJ2-3, the full variable domain is DSGVTQTPKHLITATGQRVTLRCSPRSGDLSVYWYQQSLDQGLQFLIQYYNGEERAKGNILERFSAQQFPDLHSELNLSSLELGDSALYFCASSVEERGGPAQYFGPGTRLTVL.

The chain couples TRBV4-2 to TRBJ2-1, with TRBD2 matching over 11 bases. CDR3 length: 15 residues. Trimming at V came to 4 bases and at J to 6 bases, leaving 5 bases not matched to a gene. Germline values: CDR1 LGHNA, CDR2 YNFKEQ. The CDR3, as DNA: TGTGCCAGCAGCCCCCGACTAGCGGGGTTCAATGAGCAGTTCTTC. Its translation is CASSPRLAGFNEQFF.

The V and J genes are TRBV9 and TRBJ1-1; no reliable D call. This CDR3 has 15 residues. Per the germline V gene, CDR1 is SGDLS and CDR2 is YYNGEE. The V end lost 3 bases, the J end lost 8 bases, and 20 bases lay between the germline ends. CDR3 bases: TGTGCCAGCAGCGCAATAAGTTCAGGCGTCGAGGAAGCTTTCTTT. Residues: CASSAISSGVEEAFF. The full variable domain, rest sourced from reference TRBV9 and TRBJ1-1, is DSGVTQTPKHLITATGQRVTLRCSPRSGDLSVYWYQQSLDQGLQFLIQYYNGEERAKGNILERFSAQQFPDLHSELNLSSLELGDSALYFCASSAISSGVEEAFFGQGTRLTVV.

This chain uses TRBV27 with TRBJ2-5; unclear D gene. This CDR3 has 13 amino acids. Trimming stripped 6 bases from V and 1 base from J, with 9 bases between. CDR1 is MNHEY and CDR2 is SMNVEV in the germline V gene (reference sequence). In DNA, the CDR3 is TGTGCCAGCAGACACAATCCCCAAGAGACCCAGTACTTC. Amino acid sequence: CASRHNPQETQYF.